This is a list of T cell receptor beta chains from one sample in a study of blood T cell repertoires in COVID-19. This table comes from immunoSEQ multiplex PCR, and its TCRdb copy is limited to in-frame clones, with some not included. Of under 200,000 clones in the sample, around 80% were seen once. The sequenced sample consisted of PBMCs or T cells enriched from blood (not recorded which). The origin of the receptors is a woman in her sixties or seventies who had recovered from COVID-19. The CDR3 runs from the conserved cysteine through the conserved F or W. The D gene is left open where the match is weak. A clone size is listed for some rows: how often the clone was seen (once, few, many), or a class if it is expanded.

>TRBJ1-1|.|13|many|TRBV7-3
CASSLYMNTEAFF
TGTGCCAGCAGCTTGTACATGAACACTGAAGCTTTCTTT
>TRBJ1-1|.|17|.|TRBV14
CASSQETLTRVYTEAFF
TGTGCCAGCAGCCAAGAAACCCTGACACGAGTTTACACTGAAGCTTTCTTT
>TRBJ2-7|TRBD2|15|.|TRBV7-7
CASSPGGGLTYEQYF
TGTGCCAGCAGTCCGGGAGGGGGGCTTACCTACGAGCAGTACTTC
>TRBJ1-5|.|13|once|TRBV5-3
CARSRRGNQPQHF
TGTGCCAGAAGCAGGAGGGGCAATCAGCCCCAGCATTTT
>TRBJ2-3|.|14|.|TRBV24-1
CATMEEAPTDTQYF
TGTGCCACCATGGAGGAGGCTCCCACAGATACGCAGTATTTT
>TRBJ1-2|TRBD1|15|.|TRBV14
CASSVDRASFYGYTF
TGTGCCAGCAGCGTCGACAGGGCCTCATTCTATGGCTACACCTTC
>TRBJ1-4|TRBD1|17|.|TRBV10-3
CAISERQGKGSNEKLFF
TGTGCCATCAGTGAACGACAGGGGAAAGGCTCTAATGAAAAACTGTTTTTT
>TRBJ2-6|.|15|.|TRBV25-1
CASRDSGTGANVLTF
TGTGCCAGCAGGGACTCCGGGACTGGGGCCAACGTCCTGACTTTC
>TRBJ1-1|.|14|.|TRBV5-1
CASSLGGTGTEAFF
TGCGCCAGCAGCTTGGGGGGCACGGGCACTGAAGCTTTCTTT
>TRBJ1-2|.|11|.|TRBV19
CASSSGYGYTF
TGTGCCAGTAGCTCGGGCTATGGCTACACCTTC
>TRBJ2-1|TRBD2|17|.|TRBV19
CASSTDGFSGGANEQFF
TGTGCCAGTAGTACCGATGGGTTTAGCGGGGGGGCCAATGAGCAGTTCTTC
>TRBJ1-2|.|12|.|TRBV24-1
CASQGGGDGYTF
TGTGCCTCCCAAGGGGGGGGCGACGGCTACACCTTC
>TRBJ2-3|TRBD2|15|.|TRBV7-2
CASSLGGGASDTQYF
TGTGCCAGCAGCTTAGGCGGGGGGGCATCTGATACGCAGTATTTT
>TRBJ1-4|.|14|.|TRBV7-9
CASSAPSGGEKLFF
TGTGCCAGCAGCGCGCCTTCGGGGGGAGAAAAACTGTTTTTT
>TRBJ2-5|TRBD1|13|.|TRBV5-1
CATATGVEETQYF
TGCGCCACCGCGACAGGGGTAGAGGAGACCCAGTACTTC
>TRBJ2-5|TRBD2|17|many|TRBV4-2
CASSRASGAGGRETQYF
TGTGCCAGCAGCCGAGCGTCTGGAGCGGGGGGGCGGGAGACCCAGTACTTC
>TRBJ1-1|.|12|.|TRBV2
CASSDQNTEAFF
TGTGCCAGCAGTGACCAGAACACTGAAGCTTTCTTT
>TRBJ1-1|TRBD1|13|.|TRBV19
CASPNRGISEAFF
TGTGCCAGTCCGAACAGGGGAATATCTGAAGCTTTCTTT
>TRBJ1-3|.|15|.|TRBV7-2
CASSLDTRGGNTIYF
TGTGCCAGCAGCTTAGATACCAGGGGAGGAAACACCATATATTTT
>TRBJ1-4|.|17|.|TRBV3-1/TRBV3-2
CASSQEFRGYLNEKLFF
TGTGCCAGCAGCCAAGAATTCCGGGGGTACCTAAATGAAAAACTGTTTTTT
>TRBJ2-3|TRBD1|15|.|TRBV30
CAWRGGTGGRQPQYF
TGTGCCTGGAGGGGTGGGACAGGGGGGCGCCAGCCCCAGTATTTT
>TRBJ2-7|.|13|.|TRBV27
CASRARNGYEQYF
TGTGCCAGCAGAGCCCGTAACGGCTACGAGCAGTACTTC